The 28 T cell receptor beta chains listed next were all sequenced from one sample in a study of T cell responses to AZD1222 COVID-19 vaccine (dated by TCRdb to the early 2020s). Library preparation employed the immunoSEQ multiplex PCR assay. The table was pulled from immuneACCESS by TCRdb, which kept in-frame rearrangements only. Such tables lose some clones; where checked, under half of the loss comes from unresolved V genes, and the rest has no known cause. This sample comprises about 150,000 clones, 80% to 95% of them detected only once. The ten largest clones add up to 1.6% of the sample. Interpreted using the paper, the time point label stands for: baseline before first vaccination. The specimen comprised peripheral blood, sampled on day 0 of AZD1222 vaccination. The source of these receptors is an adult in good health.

CDR3 sequence: CATSASGGETGELFF. The CDR3 DNA reads TGTGCCACCAGTGCGTCAGGGGGGGAAACCGGGGAGCTGTTTTTT. V is TRBV24-1 and J is TRBJ2-2; perhaps D is TRBD1 or TRBD2 (7 bases each). The V end was cut by 5 bases, the J end by 5 bases, with 14 bases between. The CDR3 consists of 15 residues. Germline loops: CDR1 KGHDR, CDR2 SFDVKD.

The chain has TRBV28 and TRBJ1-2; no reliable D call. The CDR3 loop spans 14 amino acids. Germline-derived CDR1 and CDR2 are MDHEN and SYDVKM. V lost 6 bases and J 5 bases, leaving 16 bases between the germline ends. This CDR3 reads CASREVGGNYGYTF. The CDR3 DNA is TGTGCCAGCAGGGAAGTAGGAGGGAATTATGGCTACACCTTC.

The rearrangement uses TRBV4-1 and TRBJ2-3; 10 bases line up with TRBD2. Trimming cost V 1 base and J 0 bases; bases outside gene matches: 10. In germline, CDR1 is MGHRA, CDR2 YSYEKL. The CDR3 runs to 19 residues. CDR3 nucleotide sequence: TGCGCCAGCAGCCAAGGCTGGGGACTAGCGCGATCTAGCACAGATACGCAGTATTTT. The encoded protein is CASSQGWGLARSSTDTQYF.

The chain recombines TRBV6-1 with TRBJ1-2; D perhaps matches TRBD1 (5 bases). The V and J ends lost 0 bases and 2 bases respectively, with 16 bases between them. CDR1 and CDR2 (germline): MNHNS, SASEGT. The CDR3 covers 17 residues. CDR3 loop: CASSEARLGRENYGYTF. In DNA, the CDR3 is TGTGCCAGCAGTGAAGCGCGCCTGGGCAGGGAGAACTATGGCTACACCTTC.

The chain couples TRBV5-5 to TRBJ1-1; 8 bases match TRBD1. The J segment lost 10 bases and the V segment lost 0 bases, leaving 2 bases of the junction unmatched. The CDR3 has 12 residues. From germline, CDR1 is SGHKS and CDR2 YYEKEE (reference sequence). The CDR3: CASSLGGQGAFF. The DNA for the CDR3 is TGTGCCAGCAGCTTGGGTGGACAGGGAGCTTTCTTT. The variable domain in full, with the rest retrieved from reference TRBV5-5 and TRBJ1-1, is DAGVTQSPTHLIKTRGQQVTLRCSPISGHKSVSWYQQVLGQGPQFIFQYYEKEERGRGNFPDRFSARQFPNYSSELNVNALLLGDSALYLCASSLGGQGAFFGQGTRLTVV.

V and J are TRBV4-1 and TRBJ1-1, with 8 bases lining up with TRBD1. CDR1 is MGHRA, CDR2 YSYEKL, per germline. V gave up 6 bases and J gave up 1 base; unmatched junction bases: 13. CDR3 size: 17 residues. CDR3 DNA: TGCGCCAGCAGGCGCAATCTCGGGACAGGCGGGAACACTGAAGCTTTCTTT. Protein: CASRRNLGTGGNTEAFF.

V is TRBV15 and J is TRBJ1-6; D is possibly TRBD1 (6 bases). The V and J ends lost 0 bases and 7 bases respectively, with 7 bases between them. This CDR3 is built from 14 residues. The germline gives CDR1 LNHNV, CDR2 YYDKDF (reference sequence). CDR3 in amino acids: CATSRDQGNSPLHF. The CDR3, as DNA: TGTGCCACCAGCAGAGATCAGGGGAATTCACCCCTCCACTTT.

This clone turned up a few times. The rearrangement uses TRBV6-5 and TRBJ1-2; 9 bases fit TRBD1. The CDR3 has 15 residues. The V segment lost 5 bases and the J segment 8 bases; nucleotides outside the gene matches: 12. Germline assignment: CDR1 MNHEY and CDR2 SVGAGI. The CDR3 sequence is CASSQFGQGKDGYTF. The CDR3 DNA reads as TGTGCCAGCAGTCAATTCGGACAGGGGAAGGACGGCTACACCTTC.

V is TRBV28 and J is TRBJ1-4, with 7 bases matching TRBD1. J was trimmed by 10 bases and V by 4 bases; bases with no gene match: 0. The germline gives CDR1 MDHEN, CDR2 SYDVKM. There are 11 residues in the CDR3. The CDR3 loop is CASSWDRKLFF. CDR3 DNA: TGTGCCAGCAGTTGGGACAGAAAACTGTTTTTT.

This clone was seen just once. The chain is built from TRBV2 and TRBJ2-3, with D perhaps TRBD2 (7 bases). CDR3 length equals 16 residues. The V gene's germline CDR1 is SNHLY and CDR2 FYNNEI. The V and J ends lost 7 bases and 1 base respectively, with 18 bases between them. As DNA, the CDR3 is TGTGCCAGCACCCCCCGTGGGGGGGCCCGCACAGATACGCAGTATTTT. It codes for CASTPRGGARTDTQYF.

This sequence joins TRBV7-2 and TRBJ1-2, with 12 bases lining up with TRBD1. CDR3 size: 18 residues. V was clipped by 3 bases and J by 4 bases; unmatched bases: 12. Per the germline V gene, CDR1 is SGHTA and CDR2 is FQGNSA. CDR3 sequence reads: CASSFDGTGGSYSYGYTF. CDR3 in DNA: TGTGCCAGCAGCTTCGACGGGACAGGGGGCAGTTATAGCTATGGCTACACCTTC.

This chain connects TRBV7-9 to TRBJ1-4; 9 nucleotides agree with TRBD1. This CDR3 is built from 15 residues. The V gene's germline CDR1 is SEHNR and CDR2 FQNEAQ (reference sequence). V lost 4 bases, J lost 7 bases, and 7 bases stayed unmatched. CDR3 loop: CASSWTGERGEKLFF. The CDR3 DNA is TGTGCCAGCAGCTGGACAGGGGAGCGTGGTGAAAAACTGTTTTTT.

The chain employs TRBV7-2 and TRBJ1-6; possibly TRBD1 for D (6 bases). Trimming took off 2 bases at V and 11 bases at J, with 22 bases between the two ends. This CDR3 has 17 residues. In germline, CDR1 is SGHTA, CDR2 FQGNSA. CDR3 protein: CASSLRGVGTGGAPLHF. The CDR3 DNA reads TGTGCCAGCAGCTTAAGGGGGGTTGGCACCGGAGGAGCACCCCTCCACTTT.

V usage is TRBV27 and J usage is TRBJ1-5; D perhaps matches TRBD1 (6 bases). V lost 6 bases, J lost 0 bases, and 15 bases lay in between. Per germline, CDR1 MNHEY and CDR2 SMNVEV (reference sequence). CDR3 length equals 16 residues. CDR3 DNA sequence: TGTGCCAGCAGAGGGGGGACCCTTTATAGCAATCAGCCCCAGCATTTT. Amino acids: CASRGGTLYSNQPQHF.

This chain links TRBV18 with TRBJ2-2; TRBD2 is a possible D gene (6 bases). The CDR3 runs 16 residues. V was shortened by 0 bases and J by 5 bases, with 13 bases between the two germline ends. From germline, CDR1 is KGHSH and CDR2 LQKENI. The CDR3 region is CASSPPGLGRTGELFF. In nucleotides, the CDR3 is TGTGCCAGCTCACCACCGGGTCTGGGGAGGACCGGGGAGCTGTTTTTT.

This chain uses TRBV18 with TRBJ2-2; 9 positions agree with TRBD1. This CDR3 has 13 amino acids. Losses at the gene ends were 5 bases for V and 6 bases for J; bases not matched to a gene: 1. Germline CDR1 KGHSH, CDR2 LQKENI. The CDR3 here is CASSTGGPGELFF. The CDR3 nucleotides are TGTGCCAGCTCAACAGGGGGCCCCGGGGAGCTGTTTTTT.

The CDR3 loop reads CASSEALHTGGYTF. For the CDR3, the DNA is TGTGCCAGCAGTGAAGCGCTTCATACGGGAGGCTACACCTTC. V gene TRBV6-1 combines with J gene TRBJ1-2; D gene uncertain. CDR3 length equals 14 residues. Germline loops: CDR1 MNHNS, CDR2 SASEGT. Trimming took off 0 bases at V and 8 bases at J, with 13 bases between the two ends.

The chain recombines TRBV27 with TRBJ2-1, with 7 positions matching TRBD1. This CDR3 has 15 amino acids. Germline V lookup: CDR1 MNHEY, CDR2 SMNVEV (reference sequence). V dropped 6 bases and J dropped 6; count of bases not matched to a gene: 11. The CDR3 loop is CASSRSPRGFNEQFF. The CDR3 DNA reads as TGTGCCAGCAGCCGATCCCCCAGGGGGTTCAATGAGCAGTTCTTC.

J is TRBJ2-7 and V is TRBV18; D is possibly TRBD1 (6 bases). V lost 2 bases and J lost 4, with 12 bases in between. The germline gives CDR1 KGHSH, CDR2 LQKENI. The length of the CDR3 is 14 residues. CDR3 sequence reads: CASSPYTGPYEQYF. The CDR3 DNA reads TGTGCCAGCTCACCATACACAGGGCCGTACGAGCAGTACTTC. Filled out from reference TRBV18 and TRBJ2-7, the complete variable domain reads NAGVMQNPRHLVRRRGQEARLRCSPMKGHSHVYWYRQLPEEGLKFMVYLQKENIIDESGMPKERFSAEFPKEGPSILRIQQVVRGDSAAYFCASSPYTGPYEQYFGPGTRLTVT.

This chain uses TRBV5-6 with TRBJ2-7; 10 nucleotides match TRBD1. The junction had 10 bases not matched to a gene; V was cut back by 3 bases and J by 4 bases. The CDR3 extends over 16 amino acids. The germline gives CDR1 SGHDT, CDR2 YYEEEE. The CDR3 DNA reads TGTGCCAGCAGCTCGATAGGGACAGGGGCGCGGTACGAGCAGTACTTC. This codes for CASSSIGTGARYEQYF.

The CDR3 protein is CASSQEPIRGLNNQPQHF. The CDR3 DNA sequence: TGCGCCAGCAGCCAGGAACCCATCAGGGGATTGAACAATCAGCCCCAGCATTTT. The rearrangement uses TRBV4-3 and TRBJ1-5, with D maybe TRBD1 (6 bases). Trimming removed 3 bases at V and 3 bases at J, with 21 bases between. Per germline, CDR1 LGHNA and CDR2 YSLEER. The CDR3 is made up of 18 amino acids.

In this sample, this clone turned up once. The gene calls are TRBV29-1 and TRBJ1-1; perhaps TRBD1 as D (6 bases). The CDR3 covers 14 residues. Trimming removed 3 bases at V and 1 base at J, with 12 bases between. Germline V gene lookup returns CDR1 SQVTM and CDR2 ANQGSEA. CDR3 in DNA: TGCAGCGTTGAGGGGGCCTGGGGGAACACTGAAGCTTTCTTT. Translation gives CSVEGAWGNTEAFF.

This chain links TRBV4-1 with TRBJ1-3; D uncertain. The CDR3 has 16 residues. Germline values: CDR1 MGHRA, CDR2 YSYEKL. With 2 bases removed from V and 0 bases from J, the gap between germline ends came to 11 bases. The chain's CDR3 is CASSQSRRSSGNTIYF. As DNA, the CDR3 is TGCGCCAGCAGCCAATCCCGTAGAAGCTCTGGAAACACCATATATTTT.

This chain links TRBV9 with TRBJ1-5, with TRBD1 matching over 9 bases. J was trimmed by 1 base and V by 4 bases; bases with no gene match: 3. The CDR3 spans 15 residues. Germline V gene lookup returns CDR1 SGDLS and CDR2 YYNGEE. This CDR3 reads CASSQGTGSNQPQHF. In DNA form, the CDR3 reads TGTGCCAGCAGCCAAGGGACAGGGAGCAATCAGCCCCAGCATTTT.

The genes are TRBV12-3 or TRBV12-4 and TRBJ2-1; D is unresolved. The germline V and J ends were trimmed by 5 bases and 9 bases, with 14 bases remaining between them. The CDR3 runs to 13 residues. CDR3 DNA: TGTGCCAGCAGTCCCCGGATTGCGGTTGAGCAGTTCTTC. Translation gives CASSPRIAVEQFF.

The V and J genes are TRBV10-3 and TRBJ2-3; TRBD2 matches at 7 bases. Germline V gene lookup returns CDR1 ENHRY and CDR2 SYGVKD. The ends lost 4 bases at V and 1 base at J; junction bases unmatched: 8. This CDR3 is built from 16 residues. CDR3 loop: CAISGRPGGGTDTQYF. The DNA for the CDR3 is TGTGCCATCAGTGGGCGACCGGGAGGCGGCACAGATACGCAGTATTTT.

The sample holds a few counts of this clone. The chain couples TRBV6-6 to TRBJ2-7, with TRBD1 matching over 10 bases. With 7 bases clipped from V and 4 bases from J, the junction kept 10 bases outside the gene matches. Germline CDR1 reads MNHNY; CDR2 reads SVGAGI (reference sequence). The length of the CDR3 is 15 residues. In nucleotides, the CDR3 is TGTGCCAGCACCCCTCGACAGGGGGCGTCTTACGAGCAGTACTTC. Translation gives CASTPRQGASYEQYF.

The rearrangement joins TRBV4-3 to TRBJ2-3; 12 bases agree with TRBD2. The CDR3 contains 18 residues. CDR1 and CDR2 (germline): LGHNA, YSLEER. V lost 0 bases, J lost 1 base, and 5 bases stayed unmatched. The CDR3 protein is CASSQDRWTSGGTDTQYF. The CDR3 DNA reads TGCGCCAGCAGCCAAGATCGGTGGACTAGCGGGGGCACAGATACGCAGTATTTT.